Each of the 18 T cell receptor beta chains below was sequenced from the same sample in a study of shared clonotypes between healthy human individuals (dated by TCRdb to the early 2020s). Receptor libraries were prepared by the immunoSEQ multiplex PCR assay. In its TCRdb copy, this immuneACCESS table keeps in-frame sequences only and misses some clones. Where compared with another copy, unresolved V genes explain less than half of these, and the others have no known cause. The sample data list 450,000 to 500,000 clones, and around 79% of these were observed just once. The biggest ten clones account for roughly 12% of the sample. Sequenced material: PBMCs. The receptors originated from a woman aged 40-49 years in good health. Some clones in this sample may be carry-over from other donors' samples.

V usage is TRBV7-2 and J usage is TRBJ2-7; D is perhaps TRBD1 (6 bases). Between the trimmed V and J ends, which lost 3 bases and 6 bases, there was a span of 15 bases. This CDR3 is 14 amino acids long. Germline CDR1 and CDR2: SGHTA and FQGNSA. This chain's CDR3 is CASSLARGRVEQYF. CDR3 DNA: TGTGCCAGCAGCTTGGCCAGGGGTCGAGTCGAGCAGTACTTC.

This rearrangement joins TRBV14 to TRBJ2-7, with a possible D match to TRBD2 (5 bases). V was clipped by 0 bases and J by 9 bases, with 9 bases between them. CDR3 size: 12 residues. CDR1 is SGHDN, CDR2 FVKESK, per germline. The CDR3 DNA follows: TGTGCCAGCAGCCAAGATATGGAGGCGCAGTACTTC. Encoded protein: CASSQDMEAQYF.

This clone has a single count. This sequence joins TRBV20-1 and TRBJ2-7; the D gene is possibly TRBD1 (5 bases). Trimming shortened V by 5 bases and J by 1 base, and 6 bases separated the two germline ends. The CDR3 contains 11 residues. Germline assignment: CDR1 DFQATT and CDR2 SNEGSKA (reference sequence). CDR3 protein: CSAGASYEQYF. CDR3 bases: TGCAGTGCTGGGGCATCCTACGAGCAGTACTTC.

Concerning this clone: This is likely an artifact of a read error, given a far larger clone one base away. The V call is TRBV4-2, the J call TRBJ2-5; the D gene could be TRBD1 or TRBD2 (5 bases each). This CDR3 has 14 residues. V was pared by 1 base and J by 5 bases, with 11 bases between. Germline CDR1 and CDR2: LGHNA and YNFKEQ. CDR3 amino acids: CASSQGDGDETQYF. DNA of the CDR3: TGTGCCAGCAGCCAAGGGGACGGGGATGAGACCCAGTACTTC.

With regard to this clone: This likely traces to a read error, being one base from a far larger clone. The chain couples TRBV2 to TRBJ1-5, with a weak D call TRBD1 (6 bases). CDR3 length: 14 amino acids. CDR1 SNHLY and CDR2 FYNNEI come from the germline V gene. The CDR3 protein is CVSSELDSDQPQHF. Written as DNA, the CDR3 is TGTGTCAGCAGTGAATTGGACAGCGATCAGCCCCAGCATTTT.

J is TRBJ2-2 and V is TRBV9, with D possibly matching TRBD2 (6 bases). CDR3 length: 14 residues. Trimming cost V 6 bases and J 6 bases, with 15 bases left between them. CDR1 and CDR2 from the germline V gene are SGDLS and YYNGEE. CDR3 sequence (DNA): TGTGCCAGCAACGGTGGGACTGCTCCCGGGGAGCTGTTTTTT. It specifies CASNGGTAPGELFF. The full variable domain, with the rest looked up from reference TRBV9 and TRBJ2-2, is DSGVTQTPKHLITATGQRVTLRCSPRSGDLSVYWYQQSLDQGLQFLIQYYNGEERAKGNILERFSAQQFPDLHSELNLSSLELGDSALYFCASNGGTAPGELFFGEGSRLTVL.

The genes are TRBV7-2 and TRBJ2-1; 7 bases line up with TRBD2. The V and J ends lost 1 base and 1 base, in that order; junction bases with no gene match: 4. The germline gives CDR1 SGHTA, CDR2 FQGNSA. This CDR3 is 16 amino acids long. CDR3 sequence reads: CASSLVIGRSYNEQFF. The CDR3 nucleotides are TGTGCCAGCAGCTTAGTAATCGGGAGGTCCTACAATGAGCAGTTCTTC.

A remark on this clone: This likely came from a read error, as a far larger clone is one base away. V and J are TRBV29-1 and TRBJ2-7; 7 bases agree with TRBD1. The CDR3 is 14 amino acids. Germline CDR1 reads SQVTM; CDR2 reads ANQGSEA. CDR3 region: CIALRGTALDEQYF. CDR3 DNA sequence: TGCATCGCCCTGAGGGGGACAGCCTTGGACGAGCAGTACTTC.

The gene calls are TRBV11-1 and TRBJ2-2, with a weak D call TRBD1 (6 bases). This CDR3 is built from 13 residues. Trimming took off 1 base at V and 6 bases at J, with 6 bases between the two ends. Germline CDR1 and CDR2: SGHAT and FQDESV (reference sequence). CDR3: CASSLGQAGELFF. In DNA, the CDR3 is TGTGCCAGCAGCTTAGGACAGGCCGGGGAGCTGTTTTTT.

The CDR3 DNA is TGTGCCAGCACCCGGGCCAATAGCAATCAGCCCCAGCATTTT. It encodes CASTRANSNQPQHF. This chain links TRBV2 with TRBJ1-5; D is unclear. V was trimmed by 7 bases and J by 0 bases, leaving 10 bases between them. CDR3 length: 14 residues. Per germline, CDR1 SNHLY and CDR2 FYNNEI.

This rearrangement joins TRBV4-2 to TRBJ2-1; 10 bases are shared with TRBD1. J gave up 7 bases and V 4 bases, and 4 bases lay outside the gene matches. Germline assignment: CDR1 LGHNA and CDR2 YNFKEQ. This CDR3 comprises 14 residues. The CDR3: CASSPDRGQNEQFF. In nucleotides, the CDR3 is TGTGCCAGCAGCCCAGACAGGGGGCAGAATGAGCAGTTCTTC.

The rearrangement joins TRBV7-2 to TRBJ1-2; D remains ambiguous. The ends were cut back, 5 bases at V and 4 bases at J, with 11 bases in the middle. The CDR3 is made up of 13 amino acids. The germline V gene has CDR1 SGHTA and CDR2 FQGNSA. The CDR3 loop is CASSLGRPYGYTF. The CDR3 DNA is TGTGCCAGCAGCCTCGGACGGCCCTATGGCTACACCTTC. Drawing the rest from reference TRBV7-2 and TRBJ1-2, the complete variable domain is GAGVSQSPSNKVTEKGKDVELRCDPISGHTALYWYRQSLGQGLEFLIYFQGNSAPDKSGLPSDRFSAERTGGSVSTLTIQRTQQEDSAVYLCASSLGRPYGYTFGSGTRLTVV.

This sequence joins TRBV28 and TRBJ1-4; D is unresolved. Looked up from germline, CDR1 is MDHEN and CDR2 is SYDVKM. The CDR3 covers 14 residues. Trimming left V 3 bases short and J 0 bases short, with 5 bases between. CDR3 residues: CASSLDATNEKLFF. The CDR3 DNA reads as TGTGCCAGCAGTTTGGACGCAACTAATGAAAAACTGTTTTTT.

This clone was seen only once. The V and J genes are TRBV7-9 and TRBJ2-3, with D uncertain. The CDR3 has 15 residues. V lost 5 bases, J lost 2 bases, and 14 bases lay in between. Germline CDR1 SEHNR, CDR2 FQNEAQ (reference sequence). The CDR3 is CASSLSVGATDTQYF. In DNA form, the CDR3 reads TGTGCCAGCAGCCTATCAGTAGGAGCCACAGATACGCAGTATTTT.

The chain employs TRBV7-8 and TRBJ2-1; 11 positions match TRBD2. This CDR3 comprises 15 residues. V dropped 1 base and J dropped 7; count of bases not matched to a gene: 3. Germline V lookup: CDR1 SGHVS, CDR2 FQNEAQ. The CDR3 DNA sequence: TGTGCCAGCAGCTTAGTAGCGGGAGGGGTAAATGAGCAGTTCTTC. Amino acid sequence: CASSLVAGGVNEQFF. Based on the CDR3 plus reference TRBV7-8 and TRBJ2-1, the full variable domain is GAGVSQSPRYKVAKRGQDVALRCDPISGHVSLFWYQQALGQGPEFLTYFQNEAQLDKSGLPSDRFFAERPEGSVSTLKIQRTQQEDSAVYLCASSLVAGGVNEQFFGPGTRLTVL.

The chain is built from TRBV5-4 and TRBJ2-5, with no clear D. Trimming pared 1 base from V and 5 bases from J, leaving 12 bases between. CDR1 is SGHNT and CDR2 is YYREEE in the germline V gene (reference sequence). The CDR3 consists of 14 residues. The CDR3 loop is CASSLQDLRETQYF. The CDR3 coding sequence is TGTGCCAGCAGCTTGCAGGACCTCCGGGAGACCCAGTACTTC. Filled out from reference TRBV5-4 and TRBJ2-5, the complete variable domain reads ETGVTQSPTHLIKTRGQQVTLRCSSQSGHNTVSWYQQALGQGPQFIFQYYREEENGRGNFPPRFSGLQFPNYSSELNVNALELDDSALYLCASSLQDLRETQYFGPGTRLLVL.

V and J are TRBV4-2 and TRBJ2-5; D is ambiguous. Near its end, the DNA agrees better with TRBJ2-7, so the J call may be wrong. Germline values: CDR1 LGHNA, CDR2 YNFKEQ. CDR3 length: 13 residues. The CDR3 loop reads CASSQLTSYEQYF. CDR3 DNA: TGTGCCAGCAGCCAATTAACCTCCTACGAGCAGTACTTC.

In this sample, this clone turned up a few times. This chain joins TRBV28 and TRBJ1-1; TRBD1 might be the D (5 bases). CDR1 is MDHEN and CDR2 is SYDVKM in the germline V gene. This CDR3 contains 14 residues. The V end lost 3 bases, the J end lost 0 bases, and 8 bases lay between the germline ends. The CDR3: CASSFYRMNTEAFF. The CDR3 DNA follows: TGTGCCAGCAGTTTCTACAGGATGAACACTGAAGCTTTCTTT. Combining the CDR3 with reference TRBV28 and TRBJ1-1 gives the whole variable domain DVKVTQSSRYLVKRTGEKVFLECVQDMDHENMFWYRQDPGLGLRLIYFSYDVKMKEKGDIPEGYSVSREKKERFSLILESASTNQTSMYLCASSFYRMNTEAFFGQGTRLTVV.